One sample yielded the 21 T cell receptor beta chains listed below, sequenced in a study of T cells in Graves' hyperthyroidism and ophthalmopathy. RNA transcripts were the template for amplifying TCR beta CDR3 regions. TCR CDR3 underwent first-round RT-PCR with the HTBI primer set. TCRdb analysed the multiplex PCR reads with MiXCR anew, one entry per CDR3 protein. In the table there are under 700,000 distinct CDR3 sequences, 46% of which are singletons. The material sequenced was peripheral blood or thyroid tissue (not recorded which). Receptor source: a woman between 18 and 29 years old with Graves' hyperthyroidism.

This clonotype was counted between two and nine times. The genes are TRBV6-5 and TRBJ2-7, with D maybe TRBD2 (6 bases). V lost 8 bases and J 6 bases, leaving 17 bases between the germline ends. CDR3 length: 13 residues. Germline CDR1 and CDR2: MNHEY and SVGAGI. Here the CDR3 reads CASVSSGGTEQYF. Written as DNA, the CDR3 is TGTGCCAGCGTTTCGTCTGGCGGGACCGAGCAGTACTTC.

The chain is built from TRBV6-6 and TRBJ1-5; the D gene is possibly TRBD1 (6 bases). The CDR3 is 15 residues long. The germline V and J ends were trimmed by 5 bases and 7 bases, with 18 bases remaining between them. Germline CDR1 reads MNHNY; CDR2 reads SVGAGI (reference sequence). The CDR3 sequence: CASSEMKGGGQPQHF. In nucleotides, the CDR3 is TGTGCCAGCAGTGAAATGAAGGGGGGGGGACAGCCCCAGCATTTT.

CDR3 nucleotide sequence: TGCAGCGTTGGGGGACAGGGGGAGACCCAGTACTTC. It specifies CSVGGQGETQYF. The chain couples TRBV29-1 to TRBJ2-5, with 10 positions matching TRBD1. This CDR3 is built from 12 residues. Germline V gene lookup returns CDR1 SQVTM and CDR2 ANQGSEA. With V trimmed by 4 bases and J by 5 bases, 1 base remained unmatched.

In its sample, this clonotype was seen once. The genes are TRBV29-1 and TRBJ1-1, with D tentatively TRBD1 (6 bases). V was shortened by 6 bases and J by 8 bases, with 13 bases between the two germline ends. Germline V gene lookup returns CDR1 SQVTM and CDR2 ANQGSEA. The CDR3 runs 11 residues. Written as DNA, the CDR3 is TGCAGCGTGGATAAACAGGGCGAAGCTTTCTTT. Its translation: CSVDKQGEAFF.

This clonotype was detected ten times or more. This chain connects TRBV24-1 to TRBJ2-2; D gene unclear. The CDR3 length is 13 residues. V gave up 4 bases and J gave up 3 bases, with 5 bases separating them. CDR1 is KGHDR and CDR2 is SFDVKD in the germline V gene. The CDR3 protein is CATSERDTGELFF. The CDR3 nucleotides read TGTGCCACCAGTGAGCGCGACACCGGGGAGCTGTTTTTT.

Written as DNA, the CDR3 is TGTGCCAGCAGCCTACGGGACAGGAGCCACAAGCAGTACTTC. Residues: CASSLRDRSHKQYF. This chain uses TRBV7-6 with TRBJ2-7, with 8 bases aligning to TRBD1. Germline V gives CDR1 SGHVS, CDR2 FNYEAQ. The junction had 11 bases not matched to a gene; V was cut back by 5 bases and J by 8 bases. This CDR3 comprises 14 residues.

The V and J genes are TRBV15 and TRBJ1-2, with no clear D. Germline CDR1 is LNHNV and CDR2 is YYDKDF (reference sequence). Trimming removed 2 bases from V and 7 bases from J, with 5 bases in between. This CDR3 spans 11 amino acids. CDR3 in amino acids: CATSRKGGYTF. The DNA of the CDR3 is TGTGCCACCAGCAGAAAAGGTGGCTACACCTTC.

This clonotype has just a few counts. An end of the junction does not agree with germline; a read error may underlie this. The chain couples TRBV10-3 to TRBJ1-2, with 11 nucleotides matching TRBD1. In germline, CDR1 is ENHRY, CDR2 SYGVKD. CDR3 length: 14 amino acids. The CDR3 DNA is TGTGCCAGCAGTTCCCGGGACAGGGGGTTTGGCTACACCTTC. It specifies CASSSRDRGFGYTF.

The chain is built from TRBV7-8 and TRBJ2-5; TRBD1 aligns across 10 bases. The junction had 7 bases not matched to a gene; V was cut back by 4 bases and J by 5 bases. The germline V gene encodes CDR1 SGHVS and CDR2 FQNEAQ. The CDR3 is 15 amino acids. This CDR3 is CASSSRQGAWETQYF. As DNA, the CDR3 is TGTGCCAGCAGCTCTCGACAGGGGGCTTGGGAGACCCAGTACTTC.

This clonotype was picked up a small number of times. The chain links TRBV5-6 to TRBJ1-4; D unresolved. V shed 0 bases and J shed 7 bases, with 7 bases lying between them. This CDR3 contains 13 residues. The germline gives CDR1 SGHDT, CDR2 YYEEEE. In DNA, the CDR3 is TGTGCCAGCAGCTTGGATCTGGGTGAAAAACTGTTTTTT. Residues: CASSLDLGEKLFF.

This clonotype has a single count. V usage is TRBV15 and J usage is TRBJ1-1; 8 bases agree with TRBD1. Germline loops: CDR1 LNHNV, CDR2 YYDKDF (reference sequence). V lost 7 bases to trimming and J lost 8 bases; unmatched junction nucleotides: 6. The CDR3 extends over 12 amino acids. The CDR3 loop reads CATTDRGAEAFF. The CDR3 coding sequence is TGTGCCACCACTGACAGGGGCGCGGAAGCTTTCTTT.

This clonotype was detected once. The V call is TRBV2, the J call TRBJ1-4, with D perhaps matching TRBD1 (5 bases). The germline V gene has CDR1 SNHLY and CDR2 FYNNEI. Trimming took 6 bases from V and 4 from J, leaving 9 bases between them. The CDR3 has 13 amino acids. The CDR3 nucleotides are TGTGCCAGCAGGGGGGAGGATAATGAAAAACTGTTTTTT. The encoded protein is CASRGEDNEKLFF.

The V gene is TRBV20-1, the J gene TRBJ2-7; 8 bases fit TRBD1. Germline-derived CDR1 and CDR2 are DFQATT and SNEGSKA (reference sequence). V shed 6 bases and J 3 bases; nucleotides not matched to a gene: 7. CDR3 length equals 13 residues. The CDR3 is CSAEGTGVYEQYF. In DNA, the CDR3 is TGCAGTGCCGAGGGGACAGGAGTCTACGAGCAGTACTTC.

The rearrangement uses TRBV10-3 and TRBJ1-2; TRBD1 aligns across 11 bases. CDR1 ENHRY and CDR2 SYGVKD come from the germline V gene. The V segment lost 6 bases and the J segment 3 bases; nucleotides outside the gene matches: 9. The CDR3 runs to 16 residues. DNA of the CDR3: TGTGCCATCAGAGCCGGGACAGGGGGAGACGACTATGGCTACACCTTC. As protein: CAIRAGTGGDDYGYTF.

The genes are TRBV6-5 and TRBJ1-5, with D perhaps matching TRBD1 (5 bases). Germline CDR1 is MNHEY and CDR2 is SVGAGI. The length of the CDR3 is 12 residues. V was pared by 7 bases and J by 12 bases, with 16 bases between. Here the CDR3 reads CASTDGGDLQHF. DNA for the CDR3: TGTGCCAGCACCGACGGCGGGGACCTCCAGCATTTT.

This clonotype was recorded many times. The J gene is TRBJ1-4, the V gene TRBV29-1; the D is unclear. The germline CDR1 and CDR2 sequences are SQVTM and ANQGSEA. V was shortened by 4 bases and J by 6 bases, with 3 bases between the two germline ends. The CDR3 length is 10 residues. The CDR3 nucleotides read TGCAGCGTTGGGGATGAAAAACTGTTTTTT. This sequence encodes CSVGDEKLFF. Full variable domain (rest looked up from reference TRBV29-1 and TRBJ1-4): SAVISQKPSRDICQRGTSLTIQCQVDSQVTMMFWYRQQPGQSLTLIATANQGSEATYESGFVIDKFPISRPNLTFSTLTVSNMSPEDSSIYLCSVGDEKLFFGSGTQLSVL.

Worth noting for this clonotype: A much larger clone differs by one base, so this may be a read error. J is TRBJ1-1 and V is TRBV7-9, with 8 bases lining up with TRBD1. Germline CDR1 is SEHNR and CDR2 is FQNEAQ (reference sequence). Losses at the gene ends were 8 bases for V and 7 bases for J; bases not matched to a gene: 12. The CDR3 sequence is 14 residues long. The CDR3 spells CASGPDRTGYEAFF. CDR3 sequence (DNA): TGTGCCAGCGGCCCAGACCGGACAGGGTATGAAGCTTTCTTT.

This clonotype came up a few times. This chain uses TRBV15 with TRBJ2-7, with TRBD2 as a possible D gene (6 bases). CDR1 and CDR2 (germline): LNHNV, YYDKDF (reference sequence). Trimming shortened V by 0 bases and J by 0 bases, and 21 bases separated the two germline ends. The CDR3 covers 19 residues. In DNA, the CDR3 is TGTGCCACCAGCAGAGATAGCGGCAGGTCTGACTCCTACTCCTACGAGCAGTACTTC. This gives the protein CATSRDSGRSDSYSYEQYF.

The V call is TRBV14, the J call TRBJ1-1; D ambiguous. Germline V gene sequence: CDR1 SGHDN, CDR2 FVKESK. Trimming took 8 bases from V and 0 from J, leaving 16 bases between them. The CDR3 covers 15 residues. The CDR3 DNA follows: TGTGCCAGCTCCCTAGAGGGCAGGATGAACACTGAAGCTTTCTTT. Translation gives CASSLEGRMNTEAFF.

The CDR3 DNA is TGTGCCAGTAGTATTGGGGGACTAGCGGGAGGAGGTAACACCGGGGAGCTGTTTTTT. This encodes CASSIGGLAGGGNTGELFF. The chain recombines TRBV19 with TRBJ2-2; 15 bases are a match to TRBD2. Germline V lookup: CDR1 LNHDA, CDR2 SQIVND (reference sequence). The trim removed 3 bases at V and 2 bases at J, leaving 7 bases unmatched. This CDR3 is built from 19 residues.

This clonotype was observed at least ten times. In DNA form, the CDR3 reads TGTGCCACCAGCAGAGTTATAGAGTACGAGCAGTACTTC. As protein: CATSRVIEYEQYF. V gene TRBV15 combines with J gene TRBJ2-7; D gene unclear. This CDR3 is 13 amino acids long. V was clipped by 1 base and J by 4 bases, with 8 bases between them. Per the germline V gene, CDR1 is LNHNV and CDR2 is YYDKDF (reference sequence).